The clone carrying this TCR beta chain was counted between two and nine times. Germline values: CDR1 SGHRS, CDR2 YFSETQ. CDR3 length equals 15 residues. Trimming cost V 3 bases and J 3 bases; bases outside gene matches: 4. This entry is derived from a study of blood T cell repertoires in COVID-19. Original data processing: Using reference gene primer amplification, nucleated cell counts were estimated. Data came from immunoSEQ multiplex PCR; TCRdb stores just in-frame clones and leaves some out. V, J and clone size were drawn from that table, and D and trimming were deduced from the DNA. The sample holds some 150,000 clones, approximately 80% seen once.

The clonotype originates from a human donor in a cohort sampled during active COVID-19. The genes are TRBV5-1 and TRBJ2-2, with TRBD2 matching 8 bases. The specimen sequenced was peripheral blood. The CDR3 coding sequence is TGCGCCAGCAGCTCGAGCGGGAGTCACACCGGGGAGCTGTTTTTT. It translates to CASSSSGSHTGELFF.